This entry lists 31 T cell receptor beta chains sequenced from one sample in a study of OX40 agonist ivuxolimab in advanced cancers. Libraries were prepared by immunoSEQ multiplex PCR; TCRdb keeps only in-frame clonotypes and omits some of them. The sample shows under 80,000 clones, approximately 86% of them seen only once. The sequencing used CD4+ or CD8+ T cells sorted from blood, collected in a trial of the OX40 agonist ivuxolimab. These receptors all come from an adult with an advanced solid tumor such as melanoma, head and neck, liver or kidney cancer.

The chain couples TRBV20-1 to TRBJ1-3, with a possible D match to TRBD1 (5 bases). Trimming stripped 5 bases from V and 4 bases from J, with 6 bases between. The germline V gene encodes CDR1 DFQATT and CDR2 SNEGSKA (reference sequence). This CDR3 comprises 11 residues. Here the CDR3 reads CSAGTGNTIYF. CDR3 in DNA: TGCAGTGCTGGGACCGGAAACACCATATATTTT.

A single count supports this clone. The chain combines TRBV19 with TRBJ1-3; a weak D match, TRBD2 (6 bases). The end of the DNA is better explained by TRBJ2-2, so the J call may be wrong. This CDR3 contains 16 residues. CDR1 is LNHDA, CDR2 SQIVND, per germline (reference sequence). DNA of the CDR3: TGTGCCAGTAGGGGTTTAGGAGGGGTCGGTACCGGGGAGCTGTTTTTT. Translated, it gives CASRGLGGVGTGELFF.

The rearrangement joins TRBV6-5 to TRBJ2-1; 9 bases align to TRBD2. Germline V gene data show CDR1 as MNHEY and CDR2 as SVGAGI. The CDR3 is 13 residues long. V dropped 7 bases and J dropped 9; count of bases not matched to a gene: 7. The CDR3 DNA reads as TGTGCCAGCAATGGCGGGAGGGCCATTGAGCAGTTCTTC. Residues: CASNGGRAIEQFF.

The rearrangement links TRBV5-5 to TRBJ1-5, with no clear D. Germline V gives CDR1 SGHKS, CDR2 YYEKEE (reference sequence). This CDR3 comprises 17 residues. V lost 0 bases and J lost 3, with 16 bases in between. CDR3 coding DNA: TGTGCCAGCAGCTTGGGGGCCGGCAGGCCCACCAATCAGCCCCAGCATTTT. Translated: CASSLGAGRPTNQPQHF.

This clone was seen more than once but under ten times. The chain uses TRBV15 and TRBJ1-1; 9 bases are a match to TRBD1. Germline V CDR1 and CDR2: LNHNV, YYDKDF (reference sequence). Trimming took 5 bases from V and 6 from J; bases not matched to a gene: 10. This CDR3 is 15 amino acids long. CDR3 bases: TGTGCCACCAGCCCCGGGACAGGGTTGTTCTCTGAAGCTTTCTTT. Amino acid sequence: CATSPGTGLFSEAFF.

This clone has more than one count but fewer than ten. The J gene is TRBJ2-6, the V gene TRBV27; no definite D call. The germline CDR1 and CDR2 sequences are MNHEY and SMNVEV (reference sequence). The CDR3 is 14 residues long. V was shortened by 7 bases and J by 2 bases, with 9 bases between the two germline ends. This CDR3 reads CASTASPGANVLTF. The CDR3 DNA reads TGTGCCAGCACCGCCTCTCCTGGGGCCAACGTCCTGACTTTC.

The rearrangement joins TRBV5-5 to TRBJ1-2, with TRBD1 identical over 10 bases. Germline values: CDR1 SGHKS, CDR2 YYEKEE (reference sequence). V dropped 0 bases and J dropped 10; count of bases not matched to a gene: 9. CDR3 size: 15 residues. CDR3 DNA sequence: TGTGCCAGCAGCTTGGGACAGGGGGCGCATATGGTCTACACCTTC. As protein: CASSLGQGAHMVYTF.

This chain joins TRBV18 and TRBJ2-5, with D perhaps TRBD2 (6 bases). CDR1 is KGHSH, CDR2 LQKENI, per germline. This CDR3 is 17 amino acids long. V lost 6 bases to trimming and J lost 3 bases, with 23 bases between them. DNA for the CDR3: TGTGCCAGCTCCTCACTAGCTTCCCCGACAGAAAAAGAGACCCAGTACTTC. Translating it yields CASSSLASPTEKETQYF.

Regarding this clone: The junction departs from the called germline gene at one end, perhaps through a read error. V and J are TRBV28 and TRBJ2-1; D is possibly TRBD1 (6 bases). The CDR3 contains 13 residues. Germline CDR1 is MDHEN and CDR2 is SYDVKM. The CDR3 region has the DNA TGCCAGACGGCGGACAGCTCCTACAATGAGCAGTTCTTC. Its protein product is CQTADSSYNEQFF.

This clone has just one count. This same CDR3 is encoded by further DNA sequences in the sample. The rearrangement uses TRBV5-1 and TRBJ2-1; TRBD2 aligns across 8 bases. V lost 2 bases, J lost 4 bases, and 2 bases stayed unmatched. The CDR3 sequence is 14 residues long. Germline V CDR1 and CDR2: SGHRS, YFSETQ. The CDR3 DNA reads as TGCGCCAGCAGCTTATTAGCGGGGTACAATGAGCAGTTCTTC. Residues: CASSLLAGYNEQFF.

J is TRBJ2-1 and V is TRBV9, with TRBD2 matching 16 bases. Germline assignment: CDR1 SGDLS and CDR2 YYNGEE. The CDR3 covers 19 residues. Trimming removed 4 bases from V and 0 bases from J; junction bases left unmatched: 7. The CDR3 DNA reads TGTGCCAGCAGCCGTGGGACTAGCGGGGGGGCGAGCTCCTACAATGAGCAGTTCTTC. Protein sequence: CASSRGTSGGASSYNEQFF.

This clone was seen more than once but under ten times. The V and J genes are TRBV20-1 and TRBJ1-1, with D unresolved. The CDR3 sequence is 11 residues long. Germline V gene lookup returns CDR1 DFQATT and CDR2 SNEGSKA (reference sequence). Trimming cost V 6 bases and J 1 base, with 6 bases left between them. Here the CDR3 DNA reads TGCAGTGCCAGTGAGAACACTGAAGCTTTCTTT. Protein: CSASENTEAFF.

Only one count was recorded for this clone. This sequence joins TRBV23-1 and TRBJ2-5, with 10 positions matching TRBD1. TRBV23-1 is filed as an ORF, its function uncertain. CDR3 length: 12 amino acids. V lost 10 bases to trimming and J lost 4 bases; unmatched junction nucleotides: 3. DNA for the CDR3: TGCGCCACCCGGGACAGGGGAGAGACCCAGTACTTC. Protein sequence: CATRDRGETQYF.

The chain combines TRBV5-1 with TRBJ2-1; 8 nucleotides align to TRBD1. The CDR3 contains 15 residues. Germline V CDR1 and CDR2: SGHRS, YFSETQ. V gave up 3 bases and J gave up 5 bases; unmatched junction bases: 7. The CDR3 DNA reads as TGCGCCAGCAGCTCCCGGGACAGGTTAAACAATGAGCAGTTCTTC. As protein: CASSSRDRLNNEQFF.

The chain employs TRBV6-5 and TRBJ1-2; D gene ambiguous. The CDR3 has 13 residues. The germline gives CDR1 MNHEY, CDR2 SVGAGI. With 2 bases removed from V and 4 bases from J, the gap between germline ends came to 8 bases. CDR3 residues: CASSYGASYGYTF. CDR3 DNA: TGTGCCAGCAGTTACGGCGCTAGCTATGGCTACACCTTC.

The chain employs TRBV10-3 and TRBJ2-3; possible D gene TRBD1, 7 bases. The V gene lost 10 bases and the J gene lost 5 bases, with 10 bases spanning the gap. This CDR3 comprises 11 residues. CDR1 ENHRY and CDR2 SYGVKD come from the germline V gene. The CDR3 spells CATQGGDTQYF. CDR3 DNA: TGTGCCACCCAGGGGGGAGATACGCAGTATTTT.

CDR3 sequence: CASSLVSGSAGNTIYF. DNA of the CDR3: TGTGCCAGCAGCTTGGTCAGCGGGAGCGCCGGAAACACCATATATTTT. The rearrangement joins TRBV5-6 to TRBJ1-3; D is undetermined. The germline gives CDR1 SGHDT, CDR2 YYEEEE. Between the trimmed V and J ends, which lost 0 bases and 4 bases, there was a span of 14 bases. The CDR3 consists of 16 residues. The full variable domain, in which reference TRBV5-6 and TRBJ1-3 provide the parts outside the CDR3, is DAGVTQSPTHLIKTRGQQVTLRCSPKSGHDTVSWYQQALGQGPQFIFQYYEEEERQRGNFPDRFSGHQFPNYSSELNVNALLLGDSALYLCASSLVSGSAGNTIYFGEGSWLTVV.

The gene calls are TRBV7-3 and TRBJ1-2, with D possibly matching TRBD1 (5 bases). V gave up 5 bases and J gave up 8 bases, with 18 bases separating them. The CDR3 contains 14 residues. Germline V CDR1 and CDR2: SGHTA, FQGTGA. The CDR3 DNA sequence: TGTGCCAGCAGCGACTTATTCGGGGGGAAGGGCTACACCTTC. It codes for CASSDLFGGKGYTF.

This chain uses TRBV6-1 with TRBJ2-7, with 11 bases fitting TRBD2. The CDR3 has 17 amino acids. The ends lost 3 bases at V and 0 bases at J; junction bases unmatched: 7. CDR1 is MNHNS and CDR2 is SASEGT in the germline V gene. Here the CDR3 DNA reads TGTGCCAGCAGTGAGAAACTAGCGGGGGCCTTCTCCTACGAGCAGTACTTC. As protein: CASSEKLAGAFSYEQYF.

The chain uses TRBV14 and TRBJ2-2; 7 bases map to TRBD2. The germline V gene has CDR1 SGHDN and CDR2 FVKESK. CDR3 length: 20 amino acids. The V gene end was trimmed by 0 bases and the J gene end by 2 bases; junction bases not matched to a gene: 15. Here the CDR3 DNA reads TGTGCCAGCAGCCAAGATCTCGGAAGAGGGGCTAGCGGAAACACCGGGGAGCTGTTTTTT. Translated: CASSQDLGRGASGNTGELFF.

The chain is built from TRBV6-1 and TRBJ1-1, with TRBD1 matching over 7 bases. The ends lost 2 bases at V and 0 bases at J; junction bases unmatched: 12. There are 18 residues in the CDR3. Germline V lookup: CDR1 MNHNS, CDR2 SASEGT. The CDR3 spells CASSETTGMRVLNTEAFF. In nucleotides, the CDR3 is TGTGCCAGCAGTGAAACGACAGGGATGAGGGTATTGAACACTGAAGCTTTCTTT.

The V and J genes are TRBV18 and TRBJ2-1, with 7 bases lining up with TRBD1. With V trimmed by 2 bases and J by 8 bases, 3 bases remained unmatched. This CDR3 spans 13 amino acids. Germline loops: CDR1 KGHSH, CDR2 LQKENI. The CDR3 sequence is CASSPNRGDEQFF. The CDR3 DNA reads as TGTGCCAGCTCACCAAACAGGGGCGATGAGCAGTTCTTC.

The chain's CDR3 is CASSPTGTGDTQYF. The CDR3 nucleotides are TGTGCCAGCAGCCCGACCGGGACAGGGGATACGCAGTATTTT. The chain recombines TRBV11-3 with TRBJ2-3, with 9 bases matching TRBD1. In germline, CDR1 is SGHNT, CDR2 YENEEA. The CDR3 extends over 14 amino acids. V was clipped by 5 bases and J by 6 bases; unmatched bases: 6.

The rearrangement uses TRBV7-7 and TRBJ2-5, with 7 nucleotides matching TRBD1. Germline assignment: CDR1 SSHAT and CDR2 FNYEAQ (reference sequence). With V trimmed by 2 bases and J by 7 bases, 4 bases remained unmatched. CDR3 length: 13 amino acids. This chain's CDR3 is CASSLLTGRTQYF. As DNA, the CDR3 is TGTGCCAGCAGCTTATTGACAGGGCGGACCCAGTACTTC.

The chain links TRBV28 to TRBJ1-1, with D perhaps matching TRBD1 (5 bases). Trimming removed 2 bases at V and 1 base at J, with 8 bases between. The germline V gene encodes CDR1 MDHEN and CDR2 SYDVKM. The CDR3 extends over 14 amino acids. The CDR3 DNA reads TGTGCCAGCAGTTTAGCCGGGGCGAACACTGAAGCTTTCTTT. It codes for CASSLAGANTEAFF.

The chain recombines TRBV10-3 with TRBJ2-3; the D is unclear. The V gene's germline CDR1 is ENHRY and CDR2 SYGVKD. This CDR3 region has 11 residues. Deletions cut 3 bases from V and 9 bases from J, with 7 bases between. CDR3 residues: CAISEKETQYF. As DNA, the CDR3 is TGTGCCATCAGTGAAAAAGAGACGCAGTATTTT.

The chain carries TRBV5-4 and TRBJ2-5; 10 bases line up with TRBD1. This CDR3 spans 14 amino acids. Germline loops: CDR1 SGHNT, CDR2 YYREEE (reference sequence). V lost 4 bases, J lost 5 bases, and 5 bases stayed unmatched. DNA of the CDR3: TGTGCCAGCAGCGCGGGACAGGGGACGGAGACCCAGTACTTC. Its translation: CASSAGQGTETQYF.

The chain employs TRBV6-6 and TRBJ1-4, with a weak D call TRBD1 (6 bases). The germline V and J ends were trimmed by 2 bases and 7 bases, with 14 bases remaining between them. Germline V gene sequence: CDR1 MNHNY, CDR2 SVGAGI (reference sequence). The CDR3 spans 15 residues. The CDR3 here is CASSYARGFGEKLFF. The DNA for the CDR3 is TGTGCCAGCAGTTACGCAAGGGGGTTTGGTGAAAAACTGTTTTTT.

This chain uses TRBV28 with TRBJ2-7; maybe TRBD1 (6 bases). Looked up from germline, CDR1 is MDHEN and CDR2 is SYDVKM. The CDR3 contains 13 residues. Trimming stripped 6 bases from V and 2 bases from J, with 11 bases between. CDR3 sequence (DNA): TGTGCCAGCAGCCGAGGGGGAGCCTACGAGCAGTACTTC. Encoded protein: CASSRGGAYEQYF.

The V gene is TRBV13, the J gene TRBJ2-2, with TRBD2 matching over 9 bases. The V gene end was trimmed by 4 bases and the J gene end by 0 bases; junction bases not matched to a gene: 12. This CDR3 has 19 amino acids. Germline V CDR1 and CDR2: PRHDT, FYEKMQ (reference sequence). The DNA of the CDR3 is TGTGCCAGCAGCTCCAACCTCAATATAGCGGGGGCGAACACCGGGGAGCTGTTTTTT. Amino acids: CASSSNLNIAGANTGELFF.

The V gene is TRBV7-6, the J gene TRBJ1-6; 8 bases align to TRBD1. The CDR3 runs 15 residues. The J segment lost 8 bases and the V segment lost 5 bases, leaving 8 bases of the junction unmatched. Germline loops: CDR1 SGHVS, CDR2 FNYEAQ. This CDR3 is CASSGSDREDSPLHF. As DNA, the CDR3 is TGTGCCAGCAGCGGATCGGACAGGGAGGATTCACCCCTCCACTTT.